This section outlines one T cell receptor (beta chain) sequence together with its context. Its antigen is not identified. One entry per CDR3 protein results from TCRdb running MiXCR on the reads. The sample has more than 400,000 distinct CDR3 sequences; more than 25% are singletons. V lost 1 base and J lost 8; bases outside the gene matches: 5. The CDR3 is 14 amino acids. In germline, CDR1 is SGHTA, CDR2 FQGNSA. The sample originates from a study of T cell repertoires in cytomegalovirus infection. Study at large: Shared public TCR beta signatures pointed to both CMV infection and a matching HLA type. Notes on the study in general: Cumulative public TCR beta family frequency identified CMV carriers with the relevant HLA. Dominant in the ex vivo response were TCR beta clonotypes restricted by HLA-C and specific for CMV.

What was sequenced was PBMCs. The chain has TRBV7-2 and TRBJ2-4; 7 positions match TRBD2. The sequence was obtained from a human donor in good health (CMV status not recorded). Some clones in this sample may be carry-over from other donors' samples. The CDR3 region has the DNA TGTGCCAGCAGCTTAGGGAGGGGAGGGGACATTCAGTACTTC. Protein product: CASSLGRGGDIQYF.